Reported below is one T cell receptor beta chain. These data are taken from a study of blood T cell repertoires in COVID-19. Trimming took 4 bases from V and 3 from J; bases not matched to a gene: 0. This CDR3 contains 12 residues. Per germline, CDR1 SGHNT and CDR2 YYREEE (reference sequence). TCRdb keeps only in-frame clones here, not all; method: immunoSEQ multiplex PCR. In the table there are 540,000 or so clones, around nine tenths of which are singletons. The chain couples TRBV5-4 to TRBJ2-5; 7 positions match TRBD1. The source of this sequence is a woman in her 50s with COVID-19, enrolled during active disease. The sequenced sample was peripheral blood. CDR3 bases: TGTGCCAGCAGCGGACAGGAAGAGACCCAGTACTTC. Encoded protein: CASSGQEETQYF.